Listed below are T cell receptor beta chains from one sample, sequenced in a study of a mutant IDH1 vaccine in newly diagnosed glioma. Profiling relied on immunoSEQ multiplex PCR, and the TCRdb table lists in-frame clones only, not all of them. The data show more than 50,000 clones, 75% to 90% seen once. These TCRs are of unknown antigen specificity. The sample consisted of PBMCs, taken from a glioma patient whose treatment included an IDH1 peptide vaccine. The receptors here all came from a man aged 50-60 years with glioma. The CDR3 runs from the conserved cysteine through the conserved F or W. The order of the fields is clone size, V gene, D gene, J gene, CDR3 DNA, CDR3 protein. The D gene is left open where the match is weak. For some rows the clone size is stated as once, few or many, or as a class when expanded; others skip it.

clone size: -; V gene: TRBV28; D gene: -; J gene: TRBJ2-7; CDR3 DNA: TGTGCCAGCAGTAGGACAGCAACCTTCTACGAGCAGTACTTC; CDR3 protein: CASSRTATFYEQYF
clone size: -; V gene: TRBV4-1; D gene: TRBD1; J gene: TRBJ1-5; CDR3 DNA: TGCGCCAGCAGCCAAGACGGGACAGGGAATCAGCCCCAGCATTTT; CDR3 protein: CASSQDGTGNQPQHF
clone size: -; V gene: TRBV11-3; D gene: -; J gene: TRBJ2-1; CDR3 DNA: TGTGCCAGCAGCCCTTCCTCCAGTGAGCAGTTCTTC; CDR3 protein: CASSPSSSEQFF
clone size: -; V gene: TRBV21-1; D gene: -; J gene: TRBJ2-3; CDR3 DNA: TGTGCCAGCACCCTAGGGGGATCTAAGTTTCCAGATACGCAGTATTTT; CDR3 protein: CASTLGGSKFPDTQYF
clone size: few; V gene: TRBV1; D gene: -; J gene: TRBJ1-1; CDR3 DNA: TGCACCAGCAGAGGGCTCGAAGACACTGAAGCTTTCTTT; CDR3 protein: CTSRGLEDTEAFF
clone size: -; V gene: TRBV7-8; D gene: -; J gene: TRBJ2-7; CDR3 DNA: TGTGCCAGCAGCTCCGGTTCATCGCTCGCAGGGTCTTACGAGCAGTACTTC; CDR3 protein: CASSSGSSLAGSYEQYF
clone size: -; V gene: TRBV5-5; D gene: -; J gene: TRBJ1-3; CDR3 DNA: TGTGCCAGCAGCTTGGAAAGCGTTAGCTCTGGAAACACCATATATTTT; CDR3 protein: CASSLESVSSGNTIYF
clone size: -; V gene: TRBV2; D gene: -; J gene: TRBJ2-5; CDR3 DNA: TGTGCCAGCAGCCCCGGGAGCGAGACCCAGTACTTC; CDR3 protein: CASSPGSETQYF
clone size: -; V gene: TRBV27; D gene: -; J gene: TRBJ1-4; CDR3 DNA: TGTGCCAGCAGTCCCCACGGACACGAGGAGGAAAAACTGTTTTTT; CDR3 protein: CASSPHGHEEEKLFF
clone size: -; V gene: TRBV6-5; D gene: -; J gene: TRBJ2-7; CDR3 DNA: TGTGCCAGCAGTTACTCCCCCCCCGGCGTCTACGAGCAGTACTTC; CDR3 protein: CASSYSPPGVYEQYF
clone size: -; V gene: TRBV2; D gene: -; J gene: TRBJ1-2; CDR3 DNA: TGTGCCAGCACATCCAGGGGAGATGGCTACACCTTC; CDR3 protein: CASTSRGDGYTF
clone size: -; V gene: TRBV27; D gene: -; J gene: TRBJ1-3; CDR3 DNA: TGTGCCAGCAGTTTCAGGGGCGGAAACACCATATATTTT; CDR3 protein: CASSFRGGNTIYF
clone size: -; V gene: TRBV30; D gene: -; J gene: TRBJ1-2; CDR3 DNA: TGTGCCTGGAGACCTCCAGGCTATGGCTACACCTTC; CDR3 protein: CAWRPPGYGYTF
clone size: -; V gene: TRBV10-3; D gene: -; J gene: TRBJ2-5; CDR3 DNA: TGTGCCATCAGTGAGTCGGACTCCAACCAAGAGACCCAGTACTTC; CDR3 protein: CAISESDSNQETQYF
clone size: few; V gene: TRBV20-1; D gene: -; J gene: TRBJ1-1; CDR3 DNA: TGCAGTGCTAGAGGAGGCCGGGAAGCTTTCTTT; CDR3 protein: CSARGGREAFF
clone size: medium-sized; V gene: TRBV7-2; D gene: -; J gene: TRBJ2-7; CDR3 DNA: TGTGCCAGCAGCTCGAACATTTTCGGGAACTACGAGCAGTACTTC; CDR3 protein: CASSSNIFGNYEQYF
clone size: once; V gene: TRBV2; D gene: TRBD2; J gene: TRBJ2-3; CDR3 DNA: TGTGCCAGCGTAAGACTAGGACTAGCGGTTAGCACAGATACGCAGTATTTT; CDR3 protein: CASVRLGLAVSTDTQYF
clone size: -; V gene: TRBV6-1; D gene: -; J gene: TRBJ2-7; CDR3 DNA: TGTGCCAGCAGTGATAGGAGCTCCTACGAGCAGTACTTC; CDR3 protein: CASSDRSSYEQYF
clone size: -; V gene: TRBV29-1; D gene: -; J gene: TRBJ2-5; CDR3 DNA: TGCAGCGTTGCGAGCGGGCCTCAAGAGACCCAGTACTTC; CDR3 protein: CSVASGPQETQYF
clone size: -; V gene: TRBV19; D gene: TRBD2; J gene: TRBJ2-5; CDR3 DNA: TGTGCCAGTAGTATTAGGTGGCTAGCGGGAGGCCAAAAAGAGACCCAGTACTTC; CDR3 protein: CASSIRWLAGGQKETQYF
clone size: -; V gene: TRBV19; D gene: -; J gene: TRBJ2-3; CDR3 DNA: TGTGCCAGTAGCCCCTCCCCTCGTCAAGCGCAGTATTTT; CDR3 protein: CASSPSPRQAQYF
clone size: -; V gene: TRBV18; D gene: TRBD1; J gene: TRBJ2-3; CDR3 DNA: TGTGCCAGCTCACCAGGACAGGGGCAATATGGCACAGATACGCAGTATTTT; CDR3 protein: CASSPGQGQYGTDTQYF
clone size: -; V gene: TRBV2; D gene: -; J gene: TRBJ1-5; CDR3 DNA: TGTGCCAGTGGCCTCGAGAACAATCAGCCCCAGCATTTT; CDR3 protein: CASGLENNQPQHF
clone size: -; V gene: TRBV27; D gene: TRBD1; J gene: TRBJ2-5; CDR3 DNA: TGTGCCAGCAGTTGGACAGGGGAAGGAGGGGAGCAGTACTTC; CDR3 protein: CASSWTGEGGEQYF
clone size: -; V gene: TRBV5-1; D gene: TRBD2; J gene: TRBJ2-5; CDR3 DNA: TGCGCCAGCAGTTTGGGACTGCGGGGGATCGGGGCCCAGTACTTC; CDR3 protein: CASSLGLRGIGAQYF
clone size: -; V gene: TRBV15; D gene: -; J gene: TRBJ1-5; CDR3 DNA: TGTGCCACCAGCGCTGGGACAAGTTATAGCAATCAGCCCCAGCATTTT; CDR3 protein: CATSAGTSYSNQPQHF
clone size: -; V gene: TRBV6-1; D gene: -; J gene: TRBJ1-5; CDR3 DNA: TGTGCCAGCAGTGAGGTACAGCCCCAGCATTTT; CDR3 protein: CASSEVQPQHF
clone size: -; V gene: TRBV19; D gene: TRBD1; J gene: TRBJ1-1; CDR3 DNA: TGTGCCAGTAGTAAGCAGGGGGCGTCATTTCGAGGGGGCACTGAAGCTTTCTTT; CDR3 protein: CASSKQGASFRGGTEAFF